This TCR beta chain stems from a study of blood T cell repertoires in COVID-19. Across the study: Acute and convalescent COVID-19 samples came from the United States, Italy and Spain.

Original data processing: The authors estimated nucleated cell counts from reference gene primer amplification. The repertoire was sequenced with immunoSEQ multiplex PCR; TCRdb's copy has only in-frame clones and lacks some. The V and J calls and the clone size are those of that table, but D and trimming were determined from the DNA. The sample shows more than 95,000 clones, approximately 90% of them seen only once. Germline V gene data show CDR1 as SGHNT and CDR2 as YYREEE (reference sequence). The length of the CDR3 is 15 residues. V was clipped by 3 bases and J by 9 bases, with 16 bases between them.

The sequence was obtained from a woman of 80 years or more with acute or convalescent COVID-19. The sequenced sample consisted of peripheral blood. V gene TRBV5-4 combines with J gene TRBJ1-6; D not certain. The CDR3 bases are TGTGCCAGCAGCTATTATCGGGTGGGAGCTTCACCCCTCCACTTT. Amino acid sequence: CASSYYRVGASPLHF.